The rows below give T cell receptor beta chains drawn from one sample of a study of blood T cells in healthy people across ages. MiXCR, applied by TCRdb to the 5' RACE reads, yields one record per CDR3 protein. The data contain about 650,000 distinct CDR3 sequences, approximately 29% of them singletons. Sequenced material: blood. Receptor source: a woman of 80 years or more in good health. The CDR3 runs from the conserved cysteine through the conserved F or W. The order of the fields is D gene, V gene, clone size, J gene, CDR3 protein, CDR3 DNA. D genes are given only for firm matches. Some rows mark clone size as missing; the rest say once, few, many or name a class of expanded clone.

>NA|TRBV4-1|NA|TRBJ2-3
CASSQDGGWNTDTQYF
TGCGCCAGCAGCCAAGACGGAGGGTGGAACACAGATACGCAGTATTTT
>NA|TRBV6-6|NA|TRBJ1-1
CASKFPRTLGSSTEAFF
TGTGCCAGCAAGTTCCCGAGGACACTGGGATCCTCCACTGAAGCTTTCTTT
>NA|TRBV20-1|NA|TRBJ2-1
CSATLTGNEQFF
TGCAGTGCAACTCTCACAGGGAACGAGCAGTTCTTC
>NA|TRBV4-1|many|TRBJ1-5
CASSQGGSGNQPQHF
TGCGCCAGCAGCCAAGGAGGGTCAGGCAATCAGCCCCAGCATTTT
>TRBD2|TRBV4-1|many|TRBJ2-5
CASSPPGGEDQETQYF
TGCGCCAGCAGCCCGCCGGGGGGGGAGGACCAAGAGACCCAGTACTTC
>TRBD1|TRBV5-1|NA|TRBJ1-1
CASSFTGGRGAFF
TGCGCCAGCAGCTTTACAGGGGGCCGAGGAGCTTTCTTT
>TRBD2|TRBV20-1|many|TRBJ2-1
CSAILAGGYNEQFF
TGCAGTGCTATACTAGCGGGGGGGTACAATGAGCAGTTCTTC
>NA|TRBV20-1|NA|TRBJ2-3
CSARDYKGLNEKLYF
TGCAGTGCTAGAGATTACAAAGGGCTAAATGAAAAACTGTATTTT
>NA|TRBV5-1|NA|TRBJ1-2
CASSLYLNYGYTF
TGCGCCAGCAGCTTGTATCTAAACTATGGCTACACCTTC
>NA|TRBV12-3/TRBV12-4|NA|TRBJ2-3
CASTQGLGVSADTQYF
TGTGCCAGCACCCAAGGGTTGGGAGTTAGCGCAGATACGCAGTATTTT
>NA|TRBV13|NA|TRBJ2-5
CASSFLQGETQYF
TGTGCCAGCAGCTTTTTACAGGGAGAGACCCAGTACTTC
>TRBD2|TRBV6-1|many|TRBJ2-3
CASSATSGGARTDTQYF
TGTGCCAGCAGTGCCACTAGCGGGGGGGCCAGGACAGATACGCAGTATTTT
>NA|TRBV14|NA|TRBJ2-4
CASSQRVVTSKNIQYF
TGTGCCAGCAGCCAGAGGGTGGTGACAAGCAAAAACATTCAGTACTTC
>TRBD1|TRBV27|many|TRBJ1-4
CASSPRAGGEKLFF
TGTGCCAGCAGTCCAAGGGCAGGGGGGGAAAAACTGTTTTTT
>TRBD1|TRBV30|NA|TRBJ1-2
CAWSAGQGHGYTF
TGTGCCTGGAGCGCGGGACAGGGACATGGCTACACCTTC
>NA|TRBV5-1|many|TRBJ1-5
CASSLVSGGIQPQHF
TGCGCCAGCAGCTTGGTATCCGGGGGGATACAGCCCCAGCATTTT
>TRBD2|TRBV20-1|many|TRBJ2-1
CSARDGEGFYNEQFF
TGCAGTGCTAGAGATGGGGAGGGGTTCTACAATGAGCAGTTCTTC
>NA|TRBV7-2|NA|TRBJ2-1
CASSLGAFGQLSYNEQFF
TGTGCCAGCAGCTTAGGCGCATTTGGGCAGTTATCCTACAATGAGCAGTTCTTC
>NA|TRBV5-5|once|TRBJ2-1
CASNSTGVLSYNEQFF
TGTGCCAGCAACTCTACGGGGGTCCTCTCCTACAATGAACAGTTCTTC
>TRBD2|TRBV3-1|few|TRBJ2-5
CASSQVGGGPETQYF
TGTGCCAGCAGCCAAGTGGGCGGGGGGCCGGAGACCCAGTACTTC
>TRBD2|TRBV7-9|NA|TRBJ2-2
CASSRVVGTSGGAATGELFF
TGTGCCAGCAGCCGCGTTGTTGGGACTAGCGGGGGGGCCGCCACCGGGGAGCTGTTTTTT
>TRBD1|TRBV6-6|many|TRBJ2-7
CASSYLDRVGEQYF
TGTGCCAGCAGTTACTTGGACAGGGTTGGCGAGCAGTACTTC
>TRBD1|TRBV7-8|many|TRBJ2-7
CASSAGQASSYEQYF
TGTGCCAGCAGCGCGGGACAGGCCAGCTCCTACGAGCAGTACTTC
>NA|TRBV27|many|TRBJ1-1
CASSFTKASEAFF
TGTGCCAGCAGTTTTACAAAAGCTTCTGAAGCTTTCTTT
>NA|TRBV24-1|few|TRBJ2-6
CATSDLGGAGANVLTF
TGTGCCACCAGTGATTTAGGGGGGGCTGGGGCCAACGTCCTGACTTTC
>NA|TRBV20-1|NA|TRBJ2-7
CSAGVASYHYEQYF
TGCAGTGCTGGAGTGGCTAGCTACCACTACGAGCAGTACTTC
>NA|TRBV12-3/TRBV12-4|NA|TRBJ1-1
CASSLGQAEAFF
TGTGCCAGCAGCTTGGGGCAGGCTGAAGCTTTCTTT
>TRBD1|TRBV6-5|many|TRBJ2-3
CASTRDSVTDTQYF
TGTGCCAGCACGAGGGACAGTGTAACAGATACGCAGTATTTT
>NA|TRBV29-1|few|TRBJ1-1
CSVTLGTNTEAFF
TGCAGCGTGACCTTGGGGACGAACACTGAAGCTTTCTTT
>NA|TRBV20-1|NA|TRBJ1-1
CSARDRRQEIGAFF
TGCAGTGCTAGAGATCGCCGACAGGAGATTGGAGCTTTCTTT
>TRBD1|TRBV25-1|many|TRBJ2-4
CASSFLDRVGQNIQYF
TGTGCCAGCAGCTTTCTTGACAGGGTTGGGCAAAACATTCAGTACTTC
>TRBD1|TRBV5-6|NA|TRBJ1-1
CGSSGTGRDTEAFF
TGTGGCAGCAGCGGGACAGGGAGGGACACTGAAGCTTTCTTT
>NA|TRBV5-1|once|TRBJ2-2
CASSSAWQGNTGELFF
TGCGCCAGCAGCAGCGCTTGGCAGGGTAACACCGGGGAGCTGTTTTTT
>NA|TRBV10-3|NA|TRBJ2-3
CAISESYHMGDTQYF
TGTGCCATCAGTGAGTCTTACCACATGGGGGATACGCAGTATTTT
>NA|TRBV4-2|few|TRBJ1-1
CASSQAGEGAEAFF
TGTGCCAGCAGCCAAGCTGGGGAGGGGGCTGAAGCTTTCTTT
>TRBD1|TRBV20-1|many|TRBJ1-6
CSALQGIGVGSPLHF
TGCAGTGCCTTACAGGGGATCGGGGTCGGGTCACCCCTCCACTTT
>TRBD2|TRBV10-1|NA|TRBJ2-1
CASSESTSGSRSEQFF
TGCGCCAGCAGTGAGTCGACTAGCGGGAGTAGAAGTGAGCAGTTCTTC
>NA|TRBV12-3/TRBV12-4|NA|TRBJ2-1
CASTPTPRGSNEQFF
TGTGCCAGCACCCCTACCCCGCGGGGCAGCAATGAGCAGTTCTTC
>NA|TRBV5-1|NA|TRBJ2-7
CASSHGFSYEQYF
TGCGCCAGCAGTCACGGGTTTTCCTACGAGCAGTACTTC